This TCR beta chain was recorded in a study of T cells in Graves' hyperthyroidism and ophthalmopathy. RNA transcripts gave rise to amplified TCR beta CDR3 regions. First-round RT-PCR with HTBI primers amplified the TCR CDR3 region. MiXCR, applied by TCRdb to the multiplex PCR reads, yields one record per CDR3 protein. The sample lists 530,000 or so distinct CDR3 sequences; roughly 24% were seen once. From germline, CDR1 is SGDLS and CDR2 YYNGEE. This CDR3 spans 14 amino acids. V lost 4 bases and J 3 bases, leaving 11 bases between the germline ends. Sequenced input: blood. The TCR comes from a woman aged 30 to 39 with Graves' ophthalmopathy. The chain employs TRBV9 and TRBJ1-5; no firm D call. CDR3 sequence reads: CASSLGNLNQPQHF. In DNA, the CDR3 is TGTGCCAGCAGCCTCGGGAACCTCAATCAGCCCCAGCATTTT.